The entry that follows covers one T cell receptor beta chain sequence. Here immunoSEQ multiplex PCR was the method, and the copy in TCRdb shows in-frame clones only, minus some. This sample has approximately 92,000 clones, with about four fifths found just once. The data derive from a study of a mutant IDH1 vaccine in newly diagnosed glioma. Trimming took off 0 bases at V and 5 bases at J, with 13 bases between the two ends. The CDR3 has 15 residues. From germline, CDR1 is SGHVS and CDR2 FQNEAQ. The time point denotes: baseline, week 1 (first vaccination visit). Treatment: pre-vaccination baseline after standard-of-care therapy.

The chain is built from TRBV7-8 and TRBJ2-5; TRBD2 is a possible D gene (6 bases). This clonotype was sampled from a woman aged 50 to 65 with glioma. The sample in question was PBMCs, obtained from a glioma patient treated with radiotherapy, temozolomide or both. CDR3 protein: CASSLARQEGETQYF. CDR3 coding DNA: TGTGCCAGCAGCTTAGCTAGGCAGGAGGGGGAGACCCAGTACTTC.